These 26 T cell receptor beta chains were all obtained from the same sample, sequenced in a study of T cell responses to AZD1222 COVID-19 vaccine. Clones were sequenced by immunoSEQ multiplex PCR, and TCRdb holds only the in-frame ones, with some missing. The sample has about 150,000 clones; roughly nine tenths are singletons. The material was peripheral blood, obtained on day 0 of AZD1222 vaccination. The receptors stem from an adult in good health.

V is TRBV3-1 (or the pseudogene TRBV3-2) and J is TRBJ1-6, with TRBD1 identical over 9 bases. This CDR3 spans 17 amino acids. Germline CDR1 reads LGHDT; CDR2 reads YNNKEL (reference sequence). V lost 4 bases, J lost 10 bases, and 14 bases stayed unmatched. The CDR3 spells CASSPARWTGAASPLHF. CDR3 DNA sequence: TGTGCCAGCAGCCCAGCAAGGTGGACAGGGGCCGCGTCACCCCTCCACTTT.

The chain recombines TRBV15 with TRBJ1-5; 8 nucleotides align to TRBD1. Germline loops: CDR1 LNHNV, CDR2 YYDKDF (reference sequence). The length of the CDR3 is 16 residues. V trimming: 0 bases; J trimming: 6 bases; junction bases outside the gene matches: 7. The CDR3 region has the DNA TGTGCCACCAGCAGAGATATGGCAGGGGGCAGTCAGCCCCAGCATTTT. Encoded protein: CATSRDMAGGSQPQHF.

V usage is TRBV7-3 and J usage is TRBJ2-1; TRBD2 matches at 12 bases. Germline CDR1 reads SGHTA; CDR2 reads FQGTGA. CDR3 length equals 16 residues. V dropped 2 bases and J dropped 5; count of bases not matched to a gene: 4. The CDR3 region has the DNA TGTGCCAGCAGCTTACTAGCGGGAGGGGGAAACAATGAGCAGTTCTTC. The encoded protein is CASSLLAGGGNNEQFF.

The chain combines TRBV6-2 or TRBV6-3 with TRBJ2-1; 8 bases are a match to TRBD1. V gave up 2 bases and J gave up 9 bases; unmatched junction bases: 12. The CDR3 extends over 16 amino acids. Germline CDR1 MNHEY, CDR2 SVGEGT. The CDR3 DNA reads TGTGCCAGCAGTTACGGCGGGACAGGAAGTAGCAGTGAGCAGTTCTTC. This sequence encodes CASSYGGTGSSSEQFF.

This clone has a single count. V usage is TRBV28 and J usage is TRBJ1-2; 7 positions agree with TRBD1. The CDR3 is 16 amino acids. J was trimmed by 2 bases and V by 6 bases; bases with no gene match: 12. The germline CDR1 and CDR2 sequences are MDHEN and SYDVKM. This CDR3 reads CASRYSFTRGNYGYTF. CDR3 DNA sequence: TGTGCCAGCAGGTATTCTTTTACCAGGGGGAACTATGGCTACACCTTC.

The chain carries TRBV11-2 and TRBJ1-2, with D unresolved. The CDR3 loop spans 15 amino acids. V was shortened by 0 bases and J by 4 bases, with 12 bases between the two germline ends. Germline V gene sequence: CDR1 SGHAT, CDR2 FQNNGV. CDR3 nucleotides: TGTGCCAGCAGCTTAGATCCCAGCACGTTCTATGGCTACACCTTC. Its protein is CASSLDPSTFYGYTF.

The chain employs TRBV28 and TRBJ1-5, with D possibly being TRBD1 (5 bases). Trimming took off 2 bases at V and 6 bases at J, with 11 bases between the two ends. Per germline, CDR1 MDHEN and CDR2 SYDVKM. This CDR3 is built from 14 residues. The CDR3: CASSLVGVRQPQHF. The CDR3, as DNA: TGTGCCAGCAGTTTAGTGGGGGTTCGTCAGCCCCAGCATTTT.

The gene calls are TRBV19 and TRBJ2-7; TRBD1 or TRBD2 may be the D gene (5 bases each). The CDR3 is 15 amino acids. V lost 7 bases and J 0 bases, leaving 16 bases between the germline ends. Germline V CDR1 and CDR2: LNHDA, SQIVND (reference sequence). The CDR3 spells CASTSGAESSYEQYF. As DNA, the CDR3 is TGTGCCAGTACCTCCGGGGCAGAGAGCTCCTACGAGCAGTACTTC.

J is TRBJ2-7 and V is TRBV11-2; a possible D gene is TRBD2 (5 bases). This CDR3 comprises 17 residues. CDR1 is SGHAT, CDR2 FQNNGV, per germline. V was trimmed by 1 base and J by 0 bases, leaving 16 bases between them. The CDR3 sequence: CASSLGFGRASSYEQYF. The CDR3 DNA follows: TGTGCCAGCAGCTTAGGGTTCGGGCGGGCCTCCTCCTACGAGCAGTACTTC. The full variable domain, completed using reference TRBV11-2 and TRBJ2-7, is EAGVAQSPRYKIIEKRQSVAFWCNPISGHATLYWYQQILGQGPKLLIQFQNNGVVDDSQLPKDRFSAERLKGVDSTLKIQPAKLEDSAVYLCASSLGFGRASSYEQYFGPGTRLTVT.

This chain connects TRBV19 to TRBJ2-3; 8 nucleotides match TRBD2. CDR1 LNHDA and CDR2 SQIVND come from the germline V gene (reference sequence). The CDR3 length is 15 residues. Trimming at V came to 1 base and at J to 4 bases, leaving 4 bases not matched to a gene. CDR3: CASSIAGGRSDTQYF. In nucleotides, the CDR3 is TGTGCCAGTAGTATAGCGGGGGGGCGATCAGATACGCAGTATTTT.

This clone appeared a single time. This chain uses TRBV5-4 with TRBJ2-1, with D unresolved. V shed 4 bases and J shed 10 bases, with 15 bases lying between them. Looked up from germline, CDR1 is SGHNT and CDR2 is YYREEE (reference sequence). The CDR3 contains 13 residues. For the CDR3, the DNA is TGTGCCAGCAGCCCCCCGGGCTTGGGCGAGCAGTTCTTC. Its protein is CASSPPGLGEQFF.

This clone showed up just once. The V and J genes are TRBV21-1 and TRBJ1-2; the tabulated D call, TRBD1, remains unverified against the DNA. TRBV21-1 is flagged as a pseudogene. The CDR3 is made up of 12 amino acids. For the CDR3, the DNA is TGTGCCAGCGGGACAGGGGGTTATGGCTACACCTTC. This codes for CASGTGGYGYTF.

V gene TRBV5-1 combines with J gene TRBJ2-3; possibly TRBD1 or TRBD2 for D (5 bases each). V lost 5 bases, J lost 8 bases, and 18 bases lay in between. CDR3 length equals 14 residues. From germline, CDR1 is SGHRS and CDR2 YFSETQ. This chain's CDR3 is CASSRDPGEVTQYF. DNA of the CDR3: TGCGCCAGCAGTAGGGACCCCGGAGAAGTTACGCAGTATTTT. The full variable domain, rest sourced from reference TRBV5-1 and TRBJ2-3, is KAGVTQTPRYLIKTRGQQVTLSCSPISGHRSVSWYQQTPGQGLQFLFEYFSETQRNKGNFPGRFSGRQFSNSRSEMNVSTLELGDSALYLCASSRDPGEVTQYFGPGTRLTVL.

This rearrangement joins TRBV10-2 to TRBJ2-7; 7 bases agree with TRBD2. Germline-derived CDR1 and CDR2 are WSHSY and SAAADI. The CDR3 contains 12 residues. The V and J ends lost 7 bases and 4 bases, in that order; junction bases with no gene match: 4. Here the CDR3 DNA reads TGCGCCAGCACCAAGGGAGGGTACGAGCAGTACTTC. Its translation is CASTKGGYEQYF.

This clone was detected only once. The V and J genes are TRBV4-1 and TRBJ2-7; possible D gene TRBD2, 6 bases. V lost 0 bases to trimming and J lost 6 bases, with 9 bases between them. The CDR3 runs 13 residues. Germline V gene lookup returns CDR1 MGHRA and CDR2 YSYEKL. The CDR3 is CASSQDGRFEQYF. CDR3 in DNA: TGCGCCAGCAGCCAAGATGGGAGGTTCGAGCAGTACTTC.

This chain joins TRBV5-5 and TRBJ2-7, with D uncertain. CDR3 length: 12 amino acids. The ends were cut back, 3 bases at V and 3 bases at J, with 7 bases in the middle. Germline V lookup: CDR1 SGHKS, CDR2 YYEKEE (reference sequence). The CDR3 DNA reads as TGTGCCAGCAGCTCGGAGAACTACGAGCAGTACTTC. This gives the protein CASSSENYEQYF.

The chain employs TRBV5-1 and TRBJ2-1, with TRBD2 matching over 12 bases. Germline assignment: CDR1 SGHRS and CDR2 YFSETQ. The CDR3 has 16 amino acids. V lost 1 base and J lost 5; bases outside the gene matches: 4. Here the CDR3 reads CASSLPLAGGDNEQFF. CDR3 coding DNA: TGCGCCAGCAGCTTGCCCCTAGCGGGAGGGGACAATGAGCAGTTCTTC.

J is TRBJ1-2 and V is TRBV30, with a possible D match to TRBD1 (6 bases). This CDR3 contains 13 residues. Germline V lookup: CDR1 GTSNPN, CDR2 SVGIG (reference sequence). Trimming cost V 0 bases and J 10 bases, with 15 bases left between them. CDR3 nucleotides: TGTGCCTGGAGTGTAAGGTTGGACAGAGACTACACCTTC. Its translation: CAWSVRLDRDYTF.

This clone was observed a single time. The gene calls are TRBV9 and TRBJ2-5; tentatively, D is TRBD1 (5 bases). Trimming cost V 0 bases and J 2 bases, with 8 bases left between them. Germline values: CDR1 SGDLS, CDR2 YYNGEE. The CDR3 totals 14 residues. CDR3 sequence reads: CASSVETEQETQYF. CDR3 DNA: TGTGCCAGCAGCGTAGAGACAGAACAAGAGACCCAGTACTTC.

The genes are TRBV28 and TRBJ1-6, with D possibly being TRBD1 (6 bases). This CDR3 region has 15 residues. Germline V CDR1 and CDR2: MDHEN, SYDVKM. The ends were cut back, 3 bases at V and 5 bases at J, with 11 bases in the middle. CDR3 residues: CASSFEGTNNSPLHF. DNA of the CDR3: TGTGCCAGCAGTTTTGAGGGGACAAATAATTCACCCCTCCACTTT.

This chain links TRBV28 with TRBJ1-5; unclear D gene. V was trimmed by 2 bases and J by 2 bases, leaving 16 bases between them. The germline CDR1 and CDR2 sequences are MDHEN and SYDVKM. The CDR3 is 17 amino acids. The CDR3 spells CASSLLTASQGNQPQHF. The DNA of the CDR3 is TGTGCCAGCAGTTTACTGACCGCCTCCCAGGGCAATCAGCCCCAGCATTTT.

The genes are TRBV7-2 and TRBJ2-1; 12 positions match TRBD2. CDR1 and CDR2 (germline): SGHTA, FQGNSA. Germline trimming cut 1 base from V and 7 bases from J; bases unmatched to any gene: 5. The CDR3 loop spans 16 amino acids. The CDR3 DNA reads TGTGCCAGCAGCTTAGTGCCCACTAGCGGGAGGAATGAGCAGTTCTTC. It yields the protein CASSLVPTSGRNEQFF.

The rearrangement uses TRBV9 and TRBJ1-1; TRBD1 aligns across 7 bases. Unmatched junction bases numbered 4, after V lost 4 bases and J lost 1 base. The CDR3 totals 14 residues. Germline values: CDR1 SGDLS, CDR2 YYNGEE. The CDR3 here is CASSNQGGNTEAFF. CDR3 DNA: TGTGCCAGCAGCAACCAGGGGGGGAACACTGAAGCTTTCTTT.

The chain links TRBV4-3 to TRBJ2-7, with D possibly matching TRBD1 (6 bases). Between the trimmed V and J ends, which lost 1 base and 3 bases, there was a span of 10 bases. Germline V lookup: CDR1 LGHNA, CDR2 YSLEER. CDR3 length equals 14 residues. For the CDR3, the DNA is TGCGCCAGCAGCCAAGGATCAGGGGACTACGAGCAGTACTTC. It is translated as CASSQGSGDYEQYF.

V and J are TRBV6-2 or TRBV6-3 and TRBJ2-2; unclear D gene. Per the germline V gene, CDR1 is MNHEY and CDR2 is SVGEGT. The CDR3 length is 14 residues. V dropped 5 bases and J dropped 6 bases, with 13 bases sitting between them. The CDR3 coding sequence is TGTGCCAGCAGTCAAAGACCTCGCGCCGGGGAGCTGTTTTTT. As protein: CASSQRPRAGELFF.

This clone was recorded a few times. The CDR3 loop reads CASSLSYSYNEQFF. CDR3 bases: TGTGCCAGCAGCTTAAGCTACTCCTACAATGAGCAGTTCTTC. The rearrangement uses TRBV11-2 and TRBJ2-1; D not resolved. The CDR3 extends over 14 amino acids. In germline, CDR1 is SGHAT, CDR2 FQNNGV. Trimming removed 2 bases at V and 0 bases at J, with 5 bases between.